This T cell receptor (beta chain) emerged from a study of blood T cells in healthy people across ages. Across the whole study: Template switching caught about one barcoded beta molecule for each two T cells.

A note on this clonotype: Its antigen remains unknown.

Findings and limits, study-wide: Investigators viewed diversity estimates from one million T cells as underestimates, the study reported.

The CDR3 is 17 residues long. Germline CDR1 reads SGHTA; CDR2 reads FQGNSA. Trimming stripped 5 bases from V and 0 bases from J, with 19 bases between. The second PCR ran roughly 6 to 12 cycles with a sample-barcoded 5' primer and J-beta primers. Every cDNA molecule bore a tag from a template-switch adaptor containing 12 random nucleotides. TCRdb passed the 5' RACE reads through MiXCR, listing each CDR3 protein once. The sample holds 700,000 to 1,000,000 distinct CDR3 sequences, around 42% seen once. This TCR was sampled from a man in his 60s in good health. Sequenced material: blood. The chain is built from TRBV7-2 and TRBJ1-1, with a tentative D call TRBD1 (5 bases). This CDR3 reads CASSRGGPGRVNTEAFF. CDR3 coding DNA: TGTGCCAGCAGCCGGGGGGGTCCAGGGAGGGTGAACACTGAAGCTTTCTTT.